This T cell receptor beta chain emerged from a study of a mutant IDH1 vaccine in newly diagnosed glioma. Across the whole study: Every participant had undergone radiotherapy, temozolomide, or both before, and most underwent both.

The time point is: baseline, week 1 (first vaccination visit). The treatment was: pre-vaccination baseline after standard-of-care therapy. The donors' diagnosis was new WHO grade 3 or 4 astrocytoma that was IDH1-mutant and ATRX-lost. CDR1 LGHNA and CDR2 YSLEER come from the germline V gene. V was cut by 4 bases and J by 5 bases, with 12 bases left in between. The CDR3 length is 14 residues. Some clones are missing from TCRdb's copy, which holds only in-frame ones; the method was immunoSEQ multiplex PCR. Seen here are 30,000 to 40,000 clones, roughly 92% observed once, and the top ten hold more than 15%.

This TCR was sampled from a man in his late teens or twenties with glioma. The chain uses TRBV4-3 and TRBJ2-1; a weak D match, TRBD1 (6 bases). The sample consisted of PBMCs, taken from a glioma patient treated with radiotherapy, temozolomide or both. The CDR3 nucleotides are TGCGCCAGCAGCCCAGGGGTGATGGACAATGAGCAGTTCTTC. This translates into CASSPGVMDNEQFF.